These T cell receptor beta chains were read from a single sample in a study of technical replicates of blood from a handful of donors. The table came from immunoSEQ multiplex PCR; TCRdb's copy has only in-frame clones and leaves some out. The data show 40,000 to 60,000 clones, with 92% seen just once and less than 5% held by the top ten. The sequenced material came from PBMCs. The receptors originated from a human donor in good health. Some clones in this sample may be carry-over from other donors' samples. Both conserved end residues are part of each CDR3. D genes are given only for firm matches. Some rows mark clone size as missing; the rest say once, few, many or name a class of expanded clone.

clone_size,d_call,j_call,v_call,cdr3_aa,cdr3_nt
NA,NA,TRBJ1-2,TRBV14,CASSPGFSYGYTF,TGTGCCAGCAGCCCCGGTTTTAGCTATGGCTACACCTTC
NA,TRBD1,TRBJ2-7,TRBV9,CASSVGTGTSRQYF,TGTGCCAGCAGCGTAGGGACAGGGACCTCGAGGCAGTACTTC
NA,TRBD1,TRBJ1-1,TRBV9,CASSVAPTGTGVRNTEAFF,TGTGCCAGCAGCGTAGCCCCCACCGGGACAGGGGTTCGGAATACTGAAGCTTTCTTT
NA,NA,TRBJ2-7,TRBV4-1,CASSSMGVGYEQYF,TGCGCCAGCAGCTCCATGGGAGTGGGGTACGAGCAGTACTTC
NA,TRBD2,TRBJ2-7,TRBV11-1,CASSLKWSGATGEQYF,TGTGCCAGCAGCTTAAAATGGAGCGGGGCGACGGGTGAGCAGTACTTC
few,TRBD2,TRBJ2-2,TRBV5-4,CASSLLAGLAGPNTGELFF,TGTGCCAGCAGCTTATTAGCGGGACTAGCGGGGCCAAACACCGGGGAGCTGTTTTTT
NA,NA,TRBJ1-1,TRBV7-2,CASSQGQGGEAFF,TGTGCCAGCAGCCAAGGGCAGGGCGGTGAAGCTTTCTTT
NA,TRBD1,TRBJ1-2,TRBV6-6,CASSPLQGRPAGYTF,TGTGCCAGCAGTCCCCTACAGGGGCGCCCCGCCGGCTACACCTTC
once,NA,TRBJ2-3,TRBV6-5,CASSYQTGRLDTQYF,TGTGCCAGCAGTTACCAGACAGGAAGATTGGATACGCAGTATTTT
NA,TRBD2,TRBJ2-5,TRBV7-6,CASSLAGLGQETQYF,TGTGCCAGCAGCTTAGCAGGACTAGGTCAGGAGACCCAGTACTTC
medium-sized,NA,TRBJ2-1,TRBV6-4,CASSDSSLGGENEQFF,TGTGCCAGCAGTGACTCGAGTCTGGGGGGTGAGAATGAGCAGTTCTTC
NA,TRBD2,TRBJ2-5,TRBV6-5,CASSQLTAGESTQYF,TGTGCCAGCAGCCAACTCACGGCGGGAGAATCGACCCAGTACTTC
NA,TRBD2,TRBJ2-7,TRBV7-9,CASSLASGGTYEQYF,TGTGCCAGCAGCTTAGCTAGCGGGGGGACCTACGAGCAGTACTTC
NA,TRBD1,TRBJ2-5,TRBV27,CASSLHRQGYETQYF,TGTGCCAGCAGTTTACACCGACAGGGGTATGAGACCCAGTACTTC
NA,NA,TRBJ2-7,TRBV4-3,CASSPDITYYEQYF,TGCGCCAGCAGCCCCGACATAACCTACTACGAGCAGTACTTC
NA,NA,TRBJ2-3,TRBV18,CASSPPATGLSTDTQYF,TGTGCCAGCTCACCACCGGCGACAGGACTTAGCACAGATACGCAGTATTTT
NA,NA,TRBJ2-3,TRBV5-4,CASSATPADTQYF,TGTGCCAGCAGCGCTACCCCGGCAGATACGCAGTATTTT
NA,TRBD1,TRBJ2-5,TRBV18,CASSGLGTGIQETQYF,TGTGCCAGCTCAGGACTAGGGACAGGGATCCAAGAGACCCAGTACTTC
NA,NA,TRBJ2-3,TRBV4-3,CASSQDPAGGTDTQYF,TGCGCCAGCAGCCAAGATCCCGCAGGCGGCACAGATACGCAGTATTTT
NA,NA,TRBJ1-1,TRBV12-2,CASRLLKGATGEAFF,TGTGCAAGTCGCTTATTGAAGGGGGCAACGGGTGAAGCTTTCTTT
NA,NA,TRBJ2-1,TRBV19,CASSLILLAYSEQFF,TGTGCCAGTAGCCTTATTTTATTGGCCTACAGTGAGCAGTTCTTC
once,TRBD2,TRBJ2-5,TRBV19,CASSRAGTSGGQKETQYF,TGTGCCAGTAGTAGAGCCGGGACTAGCGGGGGGCAGAAAGAGACCCAGTACTTC
few,NA,TRBJ1-2,TRBV4-3,CASSQDPGSGVYGYTF,TGCGCCAGCAGCCAAGATCCGGGTTCGGGGGTCTATGGCTACACCTTC
NA,NA,TRBJ2-5,TRBV18,CASSPYGGPETQYF,TGTGCCAGCTCACCGTACGGGGGACCAGAGACCCAGTACTTC
NA,TRBD1,TRBJ1-1,TRBV5-4,CASSFRGETEAFF,TGTGCCAGCAGCTTCAGGGGGGAGACTGAAGCTTTCTTT
NA,TRBD1,TRBJ1-1,TRBV6-5,CASRQGTEENTEAFF,TGTGCCAGCAGGCAGGGGACAGAGGAGAACACTGAAGCTTTCTTT
NA,NA,TRBJ2-2,TRBV7-9,CASSTGDRNTGELFF,TGTGCCAGCAGCACCGGAGACAGAAACACCGGGGAGCTGTTTTTT
few,TRBD2,TRBJ2-5,TRBV5-1,CASSSGLAGAQETQYF,TGCGCCAGCAGCTCCGGACTAGCGGGGGCTCAAGAGACCCAGTACTTC
NA,NA,TRBJ1-3,TRBV7-9,CASSPRDTDSGNTIYF,TGTGCCAGCAGCCCTCGGGACACAGACTCTGGAAACACCATATATTTT